The clone carrying this T cell receptor (beta chain) has ten or more counts. The data are from a study of T cells of healthy individuals. The CDR3 spans 15 residues. The germline CDR1 and CDR2 sequences are SGHAT and FQNNGV. Trimming left V 4 bases short and J 9 bases short, with 16 bases between. TCRdb itself ran the 5' RACE reads through MiXCR, one entry per CDR3 protein. The sample yields about 60,000 distinct CDR3 sequences, 16% seen once. This chain joins TRBV11-2 and TRBJ1-6; no firm D call. The TCR comes from a human donor in good health. CDR3 amino acids: CASSSTTWTGSPLHF. The CDR3 DNA reads TGTGCCAGCAGCTCCACTACATGGACGGGTTCACCCCTCCACTTT.